This T cell receptor beta chain came from a study of T cell clones after liver transplantation. Study at large: TCRbeta sequencing after a pre-transplant mixed lymphocyte reaction identified graft-donor-reactive clones, later tracked in post-transplant blood. HCV positivity affected three of eight recipients; the rest lacked autoimmune or viral indications. Tolerance: complete withdrawal held at least one year, liver enzymes staying within twice normal.

CDR1 is MNHEY, CDR2 SMNVEV, per germline (reference sequence). The CDR3 has 15 residues. Unmatched junction bases numbered 6, after V lost 6 bases and J lost 2 bases. Here immunoSEQ multiplex PCR was the method, and the copy in TCRdb shows in-frame clones only, minus some. The sample yields 20,000 to 25,000 clones, 78% seen once. The chain is built from TRBV27 and TRBJ2-2, with TRBD2 matching 7 bases. The material was CD8+ T cells from blood, obtained 52 to 60 months after liver transplant. The sequence was collected from a human patient who received a liver transplant. Some T cells may be transferred from the graft donor. The CDR3 spells CASSLGTTNTGELFF. The CDR3 DNA follows: TGTGCCAGCAGCCTCGGGACTACCAACACCGGGGAGCTGTTTTTT.